This T cell receptor beta chain was sequenced during a study of blood T cell repertoires in COVID-19. Study as a whole: Donors in the United States, Italy and Spain gave samples during acute or convalescent COVID-19. Sample material is recorded as cDNA or gDNA derived from T cells, B-cell-depleted T cells, or PBMCs.

This clone was counted many times. V was clipped by 6 bases and J by 6 bases; unmatched bases: 6. Germline CDR1 and CDR2: MNHEY and SVGEGT. There are 14 residues in the CDR3. Authors' methods: Researchers report that nucleated cell counts were estimated from reference gene primer amplification. The table came from immunoSEQ multiplex PCR; TCRdb's copy has only in-frame clones and leaves some out. V and J calls and clone size are as listed in that table; D and trimming were resolved from the DNA. The table shows under 110,000 clones, with about 80% occurring only once. Material for sequencing was peripheral blood. This receptor was identified in a woman aged 55-70 years with acute or convalescent COVID-19. The chain recombines TRBV6-2 or TRBV6-3 with TRBJ1-5; TRBD1 agrees at 9 bases. This CDR3 reads CASSLTGGGQPQHF. The CDR3 coding sequence is TGTGCCAGCAGCTTGACAGGGGGTGGTCAGCCCCAGCATTTT.